This TCR beta chain stems from a study of OX40 agonist ivuxolimab in advanced cancers. On the study more broadly: Every 2 weeks, ivuxolimab was infused into the patients intravenously at between 0.01 and 10 mg/kg.

Sequenced by immunoSEQ multiplex PCR; TCRdb stores in-frame clones only, minus some. The data hold roughly 130,000 clones, with just under 95% observed a single time. The CDR3 runs to 14 residues. V lost 6 bases, J lost 3 bases, and 5 bases stayed unmatched. Germline CDR1 reads MNHEY; CDR2 reads SVGAGI. This chain joins TRBV6-5 and TRBJ1-5; the match to TRBD1 covers 7 bases. The sample was CD4+ or CD8+ T cells sorted from blood, taken in a trial of the OX40 agonist ivuxolimab. The TCR sequence derives from an adult with an advanced solid tumor such as melanoma, head and neck, liver or kidney cancer. CDR3 DNA: TGTGCCAGCAGCGGAGGACAGGCCAATCAGCCCCAGCATTTT. Encoded protein: CASSGGQANQPQHF.